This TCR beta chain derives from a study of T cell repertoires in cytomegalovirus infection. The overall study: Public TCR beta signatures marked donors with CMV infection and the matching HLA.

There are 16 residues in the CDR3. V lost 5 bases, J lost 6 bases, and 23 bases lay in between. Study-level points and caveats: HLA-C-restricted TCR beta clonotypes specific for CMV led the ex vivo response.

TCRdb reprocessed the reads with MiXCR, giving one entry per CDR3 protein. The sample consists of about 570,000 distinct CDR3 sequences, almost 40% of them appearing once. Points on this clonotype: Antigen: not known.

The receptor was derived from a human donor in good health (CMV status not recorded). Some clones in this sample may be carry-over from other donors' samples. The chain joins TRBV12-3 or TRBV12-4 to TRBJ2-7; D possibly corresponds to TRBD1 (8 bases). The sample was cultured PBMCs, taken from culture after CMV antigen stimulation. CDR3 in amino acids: CASSHATGGAGSEQYF. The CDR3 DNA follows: TGTGCCAGCAGTCATGCAACAGGGGGAGCGGGGTCCGAGCAGTACTTC.